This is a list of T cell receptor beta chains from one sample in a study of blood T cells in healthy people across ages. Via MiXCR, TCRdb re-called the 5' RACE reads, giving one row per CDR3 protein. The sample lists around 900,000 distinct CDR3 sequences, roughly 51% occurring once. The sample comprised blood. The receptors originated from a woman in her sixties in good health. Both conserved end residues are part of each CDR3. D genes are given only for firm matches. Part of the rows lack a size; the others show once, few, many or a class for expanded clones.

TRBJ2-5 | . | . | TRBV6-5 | CASSSWDVGETQYF | TGTGCCAGCAGTTCATGGGACGTCGGAGAGACCCAGTACTTC
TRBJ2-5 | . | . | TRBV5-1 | CASSALSTQETQYF | TGCGCCAGCAGCGCTCTATCAACTCAAGAGACCCAGTACTTC
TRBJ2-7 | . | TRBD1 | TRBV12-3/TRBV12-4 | CASTRDRDFHEQYF | TGTGCCAGCACTAGGGACAGGGATTTCCACGAGCAGTACTTC
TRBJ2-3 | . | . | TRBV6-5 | CASSYGWPGDTQYF | TGTGCCAGCAGTTATGGGTGGCCAGGAGATACGCAGTATTTT
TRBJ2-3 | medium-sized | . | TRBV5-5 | CASSLFATDTQYF | TGTGCCAGCAGCTTGTTTGCCACAGATACGCAGTATTTT
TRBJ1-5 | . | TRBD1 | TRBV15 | CATSPGTGVRLGNQPQHF | TGTGCCACCAGTCCGGGGACAGGGGTTCGACTAGGCAATCAGCCCCAGCATTTT
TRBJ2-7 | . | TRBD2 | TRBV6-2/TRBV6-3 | CASSYSTSGSEQYF | TGTGCCAGCAGTTACTCGACTAGCGGGTCCGAGCAGTACTTC
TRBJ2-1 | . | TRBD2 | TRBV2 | CASSEASGGSYNEQFF | TGTGCCAGCAGTGAAGCTAGCGGGGGCTCCTACAATGAGCAGTTCTTC
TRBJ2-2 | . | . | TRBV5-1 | CASSVDYPGELFF | TGCGCCAGCAGCGTGGACTACCCCGGGGAGCTGTTTTTT
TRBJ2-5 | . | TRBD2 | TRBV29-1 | CSVEDMGTSGQETQYF | TGCAGCGTTGAAGACATGGGGACTAGCGGGCAAGAGACCCAGTACTTC
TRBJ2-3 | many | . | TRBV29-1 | CSVEDVNKKSDTQYF | TGCAGCGTTGAAGATGTAAATAAAAAGTCAGATACGCAGTATTTT
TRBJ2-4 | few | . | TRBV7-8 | CASSRPPFDALAKNIQYF | TGTGCCAGCAGCCGCCCCCCTTTCGACGCACTAGCCAAAAACATTCAGTACTTC
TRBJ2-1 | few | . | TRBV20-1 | CSAISGTGPNEQFF | TGCAGTGCTATTAGCGGGACAGGACCCAATGAGCAGTTCTTC
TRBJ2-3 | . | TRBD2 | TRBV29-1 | CSAGLAGYHDTQYF | TGCAGCGCTGGACTAGCGGGATATCACGATACGCAGTATTTT
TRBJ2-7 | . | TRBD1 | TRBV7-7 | CASSLGTGGLYEQYF | TGTGCCAGCAGCTTAGGGACAGGGGGGCTCTACGAGCAGTACTTC
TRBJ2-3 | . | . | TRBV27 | CASSPGRFIYSTDTQYF | TGTGCCAGCAGTCCTGGACGGTTTATATATAGCACAGATACGCAGTATTTT
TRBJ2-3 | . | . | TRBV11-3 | CASSGIYGDTQYF | TGTGCCAGCAGCGGGATTTATGGAGATACGCAGTATTTT
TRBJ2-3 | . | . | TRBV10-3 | CAISDYADTQYF | TGTGCCATCAGTGACTACGCAGATACGCAGTATTTT
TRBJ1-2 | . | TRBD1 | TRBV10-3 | CATNPTGGDYYGYTF | TGTGCCACCAACCCGACAGGGGGGGACTACTATGGCTACACCTTC
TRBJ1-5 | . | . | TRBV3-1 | CASSQDMGVLPQHF | TGTGCCAGCAGCCAAGATATGGGGGTTCTTCCCCAGCATTTT
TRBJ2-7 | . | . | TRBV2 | CASSYTIAEQYF | TGTGCCAGCAGTTACACTATCGCCGAGCAGTACTTC
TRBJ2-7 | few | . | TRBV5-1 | CASSETLYEQYF | TGCGCCAGCAGCGAGACTCTCTACGAGCAGTACTTC
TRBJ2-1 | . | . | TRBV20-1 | CSASTFGQLHEQFF | TGCAGTGCTAGTACCTTCGGACAGCTTCATGAGCAGTTCTTC
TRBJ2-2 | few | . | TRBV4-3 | CASSQLGGALTGELFF | TGCGCCAGCAGCCAATTAGGGGGGGCGCTCACCGGGGAGCTGTTTTTT
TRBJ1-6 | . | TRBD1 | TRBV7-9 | CASSLRQGRNSPLHF | TGTGCCAGCAGCTTACGACAGGGAAGGAATTCACCCCTCCACTTT
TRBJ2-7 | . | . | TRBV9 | CASSVGEQYF | TGTGCCAGCAGCGTAGGCGAGCAGTACTTC
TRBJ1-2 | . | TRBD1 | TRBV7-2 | CASSLMDRGRSGGYTF | TGTGCCAGCAGCTTAATGGACAGGGGGCGGTCAGGGGGCTACACCTTC
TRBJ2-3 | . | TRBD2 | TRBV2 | CASSETPLAGSPDTQYF | TGTGCCAGCAGTGAAACCCCGCTAGCGGGGTCCCCAGATACGCAGTATTTT
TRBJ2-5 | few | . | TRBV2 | CASSEAPGVRETQYF | TGTGCCAGCAGTGAAGCGCCGGGAGTTCGAGAGACCCAGTACTTC
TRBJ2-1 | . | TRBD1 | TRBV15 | CATSRTGGGRNEQFF | TGTGCCACCAGCAGAACAGGGGGCGGGAGAAATGAGCAGTTCTTC
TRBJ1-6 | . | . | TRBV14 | CASSQGRLSPLHF | TGTGCCAGCAGCCAAGGAAGGCTATCACCCCTCCACTTT
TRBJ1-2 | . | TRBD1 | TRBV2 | CASSEERQGANRGYTF | TGTGCCAGCAGTGAAGAGCGACAGGGGGCAAATCGTGGCTACACCTTC
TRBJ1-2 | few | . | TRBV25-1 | CASSEADRLSGGYTF | TGTGCCAGCAGTGAAGCGGACCGACTGAGCGGGGGCTACACCTTC
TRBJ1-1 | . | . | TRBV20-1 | CSAKQNIHTEAFF | TGCAGTGCTAAGCAGAACATCCACACTGAAGCTTTCTTT
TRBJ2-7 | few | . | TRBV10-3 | CARLYEQYF | TGTGCCCGACTGTACGAGCAGTACTTC
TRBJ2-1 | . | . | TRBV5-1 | CASSLDPGTKYGGNEQFF | TGCGCCAGCAGCTTGGATCCCGGGACCAAATATGGGGGGAATGAGCAGTTCTTC
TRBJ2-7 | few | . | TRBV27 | CASKDGRLSYEQYF | TGTGCCAGCAAGGACGGCAGATTGTCCTACGAGCAGTACTTC
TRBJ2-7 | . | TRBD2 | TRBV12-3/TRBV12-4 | CASRRTSGGAYEQYF | TGTGCCAGCAGGCGGACTAGCGGGGGTGCCTACGAGCAGTACTTC
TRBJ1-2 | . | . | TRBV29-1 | CSASLGYYGYTF | TGCAGCGCGTCACTGGGCTACTATGGCTACACCTTC
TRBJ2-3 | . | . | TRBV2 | CASRRRNTDTQYF | TGTGCCAGCAGGAGACGGAACACAGACACGCAGTATTTT
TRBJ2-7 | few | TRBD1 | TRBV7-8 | CASTSGTGFYEQYF | TGTGCCAGCACCTCCGGGACAGGGTTCTACGAGCAGTACTTC
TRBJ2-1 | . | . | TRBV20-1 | CSASIRGGYGYNVQFF | TGCAGTGCTAGCATCCGGGGTGGCTATGGCTACAATGTGCAGTTCTTC
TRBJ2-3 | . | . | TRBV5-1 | CASSLTTPPTDTQYF | TGCGCCAGCAGCTTAACCACCCCACCCACAGATACGCAGTATTTT
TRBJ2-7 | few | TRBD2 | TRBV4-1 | CASSQDRSGRVYEQYF | TGCGCCAGCAGCCAAGATAGAAGCGGGAGGGTCTACGAGCAGTACTTC
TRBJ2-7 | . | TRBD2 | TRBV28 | CASSLVIRGEGYEQYF | TGTGCCAGCAGTTTAGTAATCCGGGGGGAGGGCTACGAGCAGTACTTC
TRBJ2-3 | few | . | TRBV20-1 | CSAWGLPGTDTQYF | TGCAGTGCCTGGGGACTTCCCGGCACAGATACGCAGTATTTT
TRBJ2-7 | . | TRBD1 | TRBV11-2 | CASSNSQGANEQYF | TGTGCTAGCAGCAATAGCCAGGGGGCGAACGAGCAGTACTTC
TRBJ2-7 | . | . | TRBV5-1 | CASSFQPRSDLNEQYF | TGCGCCAGCAGCTTTCAGCCCAGGTCCGATCTTAACGAGCAGTACTTC
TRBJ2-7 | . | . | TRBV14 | CASSRETGPLGGEQYF | TGTGCCAGCAGCCGAGAAACAGGGCCCCTCGGAGGTGAGCAGTACTTC
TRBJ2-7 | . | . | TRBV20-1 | CSAFHGPYEQYF | TGCAGTGCTTTCCACGGGCCTTACGAGCAGTACTTC
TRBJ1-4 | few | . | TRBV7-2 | CASSPGLVEKLFF | TGTGCCAGCAGCCCGGGGTTAGTTGAAAAACTGTTTTTT
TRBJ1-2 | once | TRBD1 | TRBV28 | CASLGTGGGTGYTF | TGTGCCAGCCTTGGGACAGGGGGCGGCACTGGCTACACCTTC
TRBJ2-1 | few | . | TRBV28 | CASSSLQIRFYNEQFF | TGTGCCAGCAGTTCCCTGCAGATCAGATTTTACAATGAGCAGTTCTTC
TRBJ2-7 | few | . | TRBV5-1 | CASSLAGFDEQYF | TGCGCCAGCAGCCTGGCAGGGTTCGACGAGCAGTACTTC